The 5 T cell receptor beta chains reported below all come from one sample, sequenced in a study of Tregs in tolerant kidney transplant recipients. Produced via immunoSEQ multiplex PCR; TCRdb's table is partial and in-frame only. This sample yields around 66,000 clones, of which roughly 88% are seen a single time; about 2.1% belongs to the top ten. Material: Tregs from blood, obtained before the transplant. These receptor sequences come from a human donor who received a combined kidney and bone marrow transplant.

The chain is built from TRBV2 and TRBJ1-5; 10 nucleotides line up with TRBD1. The trim removed 6 bases at V and 4 bases at J, leaving 3 bases unmatched. Germline V lookup: CDR1 SNHLY, CDR2 FYNNEI. This CDR3 comprises 14 residues. The CDR3 reads CASSEGQGNQPQHF. CDR3 DNA: TGTGCCAGCAGCGAGGGACAGGGGAATCAGCCCCAGCATTTT.

V usage is TRBV7-2 and J usage is TRBJ2-7; D not resolved. Germline loops: CDR1 SGHTA, CDR2 FQGNSA. The CDR3 covers 13 residues. V gave up 1 base and J gave up 4 bases, with 8 bases separating them. The CDR3 bases are TGTGCCAGCAGCTTAGAGGGCCAATACGAGCAGTACTTC. Encoded protein: CASSLEGQYEQYF.

This clone rates as medium-sized. The chain employs TRBV4-1 and TRBJ2-6, with TRBD2 matching 7 bases. CDR3 length: 18 amino acids. Germline values: CDR1 MGHRA, CDR2 YSYEKL. V trimming: 3 bases; J trimming: 3 bases; junction bases outside the gene matches: 11. In DNA form, the CDR3 reads TGCGCCAGCAGCCACCTGGGGGACGGACTAGGTGGGGCCAACGTCCTGACTTTC. It specifies CASSHLGDGLGGANVLTF.

This clone was counted once. This sequence joins TRBV6-5 and TRBJ2-5; D is unclear. TRBJ2-7 matches the DNA end more closely, so the J call is doubtful. This CDR3 is 14 amino acids long. The germline CDR1 and CDR2 sequences are MNHEY and SVGAGI. This chain's CDR3 is CASRDLDGSYEQYF. The DNA of the CDR3 is TGTGCCAGCAGAGACCTGGACGGCTCCTACGAGCAGTACTTC.

The chain is built from TRBV28 and TRBJ2-1, with 8 bases that match TRBD2. This CDR3 has 12 amino acids. CDR1 MDHEN and CDR2 SYDVKM come from the germline V gene. The J segment lost 7 bases and the V segment lost 7 bases, leaving 3 bases of the junction unmatched. The CDR3 loop reads CASTTGGNEQFF. Written as DNA, the CDR3 is TGTGCCAGCACCACGGGGGGGAATGAGCAGTTCTTC. The variable domain in full, with the rest retrieved from reference TRBV28 and TRBJ2-1, is DVKVTQSSRYLVKRTGEKVFLECVQDMDHENMFWYRQDPGLGLRLIYFSYDVKMKEKGDIPEGYSVSREKKERFSLILESASTNQTSMYLCASTTGGNEQFFGPGTRLTVL.